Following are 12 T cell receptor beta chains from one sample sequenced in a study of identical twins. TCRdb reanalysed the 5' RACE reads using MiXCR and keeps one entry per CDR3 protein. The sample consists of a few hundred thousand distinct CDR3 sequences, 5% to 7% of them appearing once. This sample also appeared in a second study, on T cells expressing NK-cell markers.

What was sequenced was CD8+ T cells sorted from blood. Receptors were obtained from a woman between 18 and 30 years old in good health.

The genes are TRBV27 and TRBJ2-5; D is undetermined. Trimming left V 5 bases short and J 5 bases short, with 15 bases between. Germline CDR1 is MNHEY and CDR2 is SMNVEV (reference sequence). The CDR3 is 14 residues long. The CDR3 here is CASSDRRFKETQYF. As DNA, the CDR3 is TGTGCCAGCAGTGACCGACGATTCAAGGAGACCCAGTACTTC.

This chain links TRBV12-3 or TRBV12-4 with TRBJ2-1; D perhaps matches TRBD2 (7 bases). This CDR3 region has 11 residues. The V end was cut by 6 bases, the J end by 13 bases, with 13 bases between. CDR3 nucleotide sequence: TGTGCCAGCAGCCTCGGGGGGCCCCAGTTCTTC. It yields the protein CASSLGGPQFF.

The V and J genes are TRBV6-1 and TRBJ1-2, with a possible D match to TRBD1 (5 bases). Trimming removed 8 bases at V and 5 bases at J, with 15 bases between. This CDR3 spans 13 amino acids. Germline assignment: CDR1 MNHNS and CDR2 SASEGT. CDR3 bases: TGTGCCAGCGGTCGGGGGGGGTCGTATGGCTACACCTTC. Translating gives CASGRGGSYGYTF.

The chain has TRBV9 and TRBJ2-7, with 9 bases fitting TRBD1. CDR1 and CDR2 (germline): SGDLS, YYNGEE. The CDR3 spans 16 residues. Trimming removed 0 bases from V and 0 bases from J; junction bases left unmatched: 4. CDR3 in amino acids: CASSVGGTGNSYEQYF. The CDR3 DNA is TGTGCCAGCAGCGTAGGCGGGACAGGGAACTCCTACGAGCAGTACTTC.

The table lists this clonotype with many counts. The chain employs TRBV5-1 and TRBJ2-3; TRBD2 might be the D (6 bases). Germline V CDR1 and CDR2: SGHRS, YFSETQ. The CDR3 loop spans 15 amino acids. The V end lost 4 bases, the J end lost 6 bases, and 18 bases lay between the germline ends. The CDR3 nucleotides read TGCGCCAGCAGCCTGGGACTTGGGCTACAGGATACGCAGTATTTT. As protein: CASSLGLGLQDTQYF.

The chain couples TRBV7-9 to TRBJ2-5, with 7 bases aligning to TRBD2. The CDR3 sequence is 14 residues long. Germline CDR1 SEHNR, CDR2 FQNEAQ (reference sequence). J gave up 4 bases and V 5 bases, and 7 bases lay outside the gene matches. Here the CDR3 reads CASSPIIAGETQYF. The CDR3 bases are TGTGCCAGCAGCCCAATAATAGCGGGAGAGACCCAGTACTTC.

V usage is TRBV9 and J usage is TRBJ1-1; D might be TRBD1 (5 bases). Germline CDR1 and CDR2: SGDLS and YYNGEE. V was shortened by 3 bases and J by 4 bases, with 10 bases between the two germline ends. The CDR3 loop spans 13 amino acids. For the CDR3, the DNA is TGTGCCAGCAGCGGGGGGTGGGGCACTGAAGCTTTCTTT. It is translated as CASSGGWGTEAFF.

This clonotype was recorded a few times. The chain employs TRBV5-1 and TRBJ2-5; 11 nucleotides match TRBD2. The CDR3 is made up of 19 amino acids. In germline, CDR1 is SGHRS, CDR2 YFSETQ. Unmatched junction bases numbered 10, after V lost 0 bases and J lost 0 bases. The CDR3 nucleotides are TGCGCCAGCAGCTTGGGACTAGCGGGGAGTCGGGAGTACCAAGAGACCCAGTACTTC. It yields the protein CASSLGLAGSREYQETQYF.

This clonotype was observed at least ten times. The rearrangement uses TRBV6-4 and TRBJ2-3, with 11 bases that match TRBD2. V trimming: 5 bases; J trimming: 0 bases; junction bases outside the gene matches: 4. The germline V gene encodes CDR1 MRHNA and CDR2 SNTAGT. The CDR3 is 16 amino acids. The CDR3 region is CASSLTSGDSTDTQYF. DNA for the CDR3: TGTGCCAGCAGTTTGACTAGCGGGGACAGCACAGATACGCAGTATTTT.

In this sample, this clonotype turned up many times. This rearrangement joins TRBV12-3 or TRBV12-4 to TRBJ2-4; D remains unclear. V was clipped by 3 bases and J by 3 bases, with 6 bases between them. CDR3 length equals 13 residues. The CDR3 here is CASSFPNKNIQYF. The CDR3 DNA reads TGTGCCAGCAGTTTTCCCAACAAAAACATTCAGTACTTC.

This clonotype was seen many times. CDR3 sequence (DNA): TGTGCCAGCAGCGAGCGGCAGGGGTTGTACGAGCAGTACTTC. As protein: CASSERQGLYEQYF. J is TRBJ2-7 and V is TRBV5-6; tentative D call: TRBD1 (6 bases). Germline V lookup: CDR1 SGHDT, CDR2 YYEEEE. The CDR3 runs to 14 residues. Trimming stripped 4 bases from V and 4 bases from J, with 15 bases between.

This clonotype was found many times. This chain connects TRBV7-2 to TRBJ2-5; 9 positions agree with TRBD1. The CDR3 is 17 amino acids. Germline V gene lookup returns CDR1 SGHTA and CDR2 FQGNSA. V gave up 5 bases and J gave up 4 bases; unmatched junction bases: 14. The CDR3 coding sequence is TGTGCCAGCAGCCGCTTTGGGACAGGGTCTCTCACAGAGACCCAGTACTTC. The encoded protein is CASSRFGTGSLTETQYF.